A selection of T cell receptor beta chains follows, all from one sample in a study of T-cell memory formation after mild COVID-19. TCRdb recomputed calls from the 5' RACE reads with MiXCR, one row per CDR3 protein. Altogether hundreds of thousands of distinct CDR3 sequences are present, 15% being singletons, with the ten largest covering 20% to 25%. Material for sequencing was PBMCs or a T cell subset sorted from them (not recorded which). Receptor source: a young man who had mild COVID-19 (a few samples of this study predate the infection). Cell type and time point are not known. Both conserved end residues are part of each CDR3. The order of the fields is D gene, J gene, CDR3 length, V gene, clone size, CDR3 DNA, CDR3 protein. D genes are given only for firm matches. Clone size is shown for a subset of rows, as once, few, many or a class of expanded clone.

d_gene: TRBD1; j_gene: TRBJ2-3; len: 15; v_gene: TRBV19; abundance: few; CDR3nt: TGTGCCAGCCGGGACAGGGGTCCTAGCACAGATACGCAGTATTTT; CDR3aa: CASRDRGPSTDTQYF
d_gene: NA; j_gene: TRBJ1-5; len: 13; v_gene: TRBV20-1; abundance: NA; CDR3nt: TGCAGTGCTAGAGCGGACAGCAATCAGCCCCAGCATTTT; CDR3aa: CSARADSNQPQHF
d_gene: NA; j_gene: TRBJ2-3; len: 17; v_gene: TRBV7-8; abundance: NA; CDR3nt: TGTGCCAGCAGCCTACGCCGGCCGAGAACAGGGTCAGATACGCAGTATTTT; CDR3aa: CASSLRRPRTGSDTQYF
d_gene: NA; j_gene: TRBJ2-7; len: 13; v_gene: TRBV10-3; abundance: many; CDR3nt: TGTGCCATCAGTGAGTCCGAGGGCGGCGAGCAGTACTTC; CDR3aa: CAISESEGGEQYF
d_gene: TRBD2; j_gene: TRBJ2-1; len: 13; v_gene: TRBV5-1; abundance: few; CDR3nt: TGCGCCAGCAGCTTGGGCGGGGGACCGGAGCAGTTCTTC; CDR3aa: CASSLGGGPEQFF
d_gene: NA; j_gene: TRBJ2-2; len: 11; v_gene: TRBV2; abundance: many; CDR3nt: TGTGCCAGCAGCGTCACCGGGGAGCTGTTTTTT; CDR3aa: CASSVTGELFF
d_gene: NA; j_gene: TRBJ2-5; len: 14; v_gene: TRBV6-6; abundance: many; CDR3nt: TGTGCCAGCAGTTACTCAGGGGGGGAAGAGACCCAGTACTTC; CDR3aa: CASSYSGGEETQYF
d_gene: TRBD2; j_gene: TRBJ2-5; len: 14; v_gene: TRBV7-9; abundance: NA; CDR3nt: TGTGCCAGCAGCTTGAGGGGACTAGCAGAGACCCAGTACTTC; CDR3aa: CASSLRGLAETQYF
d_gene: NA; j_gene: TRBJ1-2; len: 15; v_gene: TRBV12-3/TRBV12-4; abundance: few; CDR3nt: TGTGCCAGCAACCCCGGGGGAGGGGAGTTGGGTAGCTACACCTTC; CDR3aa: CASNPGGGELGSYTF
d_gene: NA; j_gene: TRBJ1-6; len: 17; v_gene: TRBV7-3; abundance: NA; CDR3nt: TGTGCCAGCAGCTTAAAGCCGGAAGCCTCCTATAATTCACCCCTCCACTTT; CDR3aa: CASSLKPEASYNSPLHF
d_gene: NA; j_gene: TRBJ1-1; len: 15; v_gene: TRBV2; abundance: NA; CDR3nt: TGTGCCAGCAGGGGGACTTCGGTTCGGAACACTGAAGCTTTCTTT; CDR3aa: CASRGTSVRNTEAFF
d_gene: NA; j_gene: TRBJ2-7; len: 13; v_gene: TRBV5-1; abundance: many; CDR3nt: TGCGCCAGCAGCCAGCAGCCGTCCTACGAGCAGTACTTC; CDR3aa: CASSQQPSYEQYF
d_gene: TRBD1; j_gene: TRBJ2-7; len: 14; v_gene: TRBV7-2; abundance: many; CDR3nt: TGTGCCAGCAGCGCGGGACAGGGGCGTTACGAGCAGTACTTC; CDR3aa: CASSAGQGRYEQYF
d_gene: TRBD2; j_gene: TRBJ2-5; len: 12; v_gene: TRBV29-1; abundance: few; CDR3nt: TGCAGCACGGACTTCGGGGGGGAGACCCAGTACTTC; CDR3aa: CSTDFGGETQYF
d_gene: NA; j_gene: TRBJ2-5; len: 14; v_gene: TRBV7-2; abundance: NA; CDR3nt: TGTGCCAGCAGCTTAGTGCCTAGCAGGGAGACCCAGTACTTC; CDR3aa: CASSLVPSRETQYF
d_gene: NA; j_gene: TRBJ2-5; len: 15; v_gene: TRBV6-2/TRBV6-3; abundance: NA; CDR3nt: TGTGCCAGCAGAGACATTTTGGGGCCCCAAGAGACCCAGTACTTC; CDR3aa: CASRDILGPQETQYF
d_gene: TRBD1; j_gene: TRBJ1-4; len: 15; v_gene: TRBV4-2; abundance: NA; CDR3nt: TGTGCCAGCAGCCGATTACAGGGGGCAGGTGAAAAACTGTTTTTT; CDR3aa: CASSRLQGAGEKLFF
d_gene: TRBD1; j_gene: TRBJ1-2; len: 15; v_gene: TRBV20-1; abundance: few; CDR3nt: TGCAGTGCTCGACCGGGACAGGGGGTAGTCGGCGGCTACACCTTC; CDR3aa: CSARPGQGVVGGYTF
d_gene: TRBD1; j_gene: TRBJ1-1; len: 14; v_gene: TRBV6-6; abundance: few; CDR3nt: TGTGCCAGCAGTTCGAGACAGGGAGACACTGAAGCTTTCTTT; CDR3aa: CASSSRQGDTEAFF
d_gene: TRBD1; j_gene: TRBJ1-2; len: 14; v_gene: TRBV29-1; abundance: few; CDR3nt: TGCAGCGTTGGGGTTACGATGCAGGGGGGTGGCTACACCTTC; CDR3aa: CSVGVTMQGGGYTF
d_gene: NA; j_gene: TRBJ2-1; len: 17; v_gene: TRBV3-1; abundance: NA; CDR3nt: TGTGCCAGCAGCCAAGATTTGGGGGGTAGAACCTACAATGAGCAGTTCTTC; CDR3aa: CASSQDLGGRTYNEQFF
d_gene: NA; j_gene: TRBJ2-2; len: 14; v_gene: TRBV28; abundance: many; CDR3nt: TGTGCCAGCAGTCCACCGGGGCATGCCGGGGAGCTGTTTTTT; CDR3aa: CASSPPGHAGELFF
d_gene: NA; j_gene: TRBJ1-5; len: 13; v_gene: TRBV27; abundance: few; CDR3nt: TGTGCCAGCAGTACGGGCAGGCATCAGCCCCAGCATTTT; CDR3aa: CASSTGRHQPQHF
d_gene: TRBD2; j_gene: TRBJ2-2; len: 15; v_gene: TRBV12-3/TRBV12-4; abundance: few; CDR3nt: TGTGCCAGCAGTGTAGCGGGGGGGCGAGGCGGGGAGCTGTTTTTT; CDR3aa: CASSVAGGRGGELFF
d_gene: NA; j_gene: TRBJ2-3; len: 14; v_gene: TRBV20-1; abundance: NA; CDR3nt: TGCAGTGGTAACGAGCCGGTTAACACAGATACGCAGTATTTT; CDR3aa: CSGNEPVNTDTQYF
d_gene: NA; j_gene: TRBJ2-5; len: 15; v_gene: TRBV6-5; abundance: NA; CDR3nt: TGTGCCAGCAGTTCCGCCGGACGACCCCAAGAGACCCAGTACTTC; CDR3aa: CASSSAGRPQETQYF
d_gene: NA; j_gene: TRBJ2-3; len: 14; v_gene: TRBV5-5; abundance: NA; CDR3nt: TGTGCCAGCAGCTTGGCCAGATACACAGATACGCAGTATTTT; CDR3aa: CASSLARYTDTQYF
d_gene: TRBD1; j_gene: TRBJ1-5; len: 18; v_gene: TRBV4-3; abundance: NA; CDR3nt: TGCGCCAGCAGCCAAGATTTCGTGAACAGGGGCGGGAATCAGCCCCAGCATTTT; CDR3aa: CASSQDFVNRGGNQPQHF
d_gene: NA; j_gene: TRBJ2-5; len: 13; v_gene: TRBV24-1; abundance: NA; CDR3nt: TGTGCCACCAGTGATACTGGGCAAGAGACCCAGTACTTC; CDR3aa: CATSDTGQETQYF
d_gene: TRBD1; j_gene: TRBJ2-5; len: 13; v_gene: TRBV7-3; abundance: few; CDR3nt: TGTGCCAGCAGCTTAGGACAGGGAGGGACCCAGTACTTC; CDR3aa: CASSLGQGGTQYF
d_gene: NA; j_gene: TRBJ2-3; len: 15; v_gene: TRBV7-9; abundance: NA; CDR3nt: TGTGCCAGCAGCTTGTCCGCCCAGCGGACAGATACGCAGTATTTT; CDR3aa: CASSLSAQRTDTQYF
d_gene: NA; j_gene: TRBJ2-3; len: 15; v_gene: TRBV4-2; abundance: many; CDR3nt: TGTGCCAGCAGCCAAGGGAGCGGTTTGTTCGATACGCAGTATTTT; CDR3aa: CASSQGSGLFDTQYF